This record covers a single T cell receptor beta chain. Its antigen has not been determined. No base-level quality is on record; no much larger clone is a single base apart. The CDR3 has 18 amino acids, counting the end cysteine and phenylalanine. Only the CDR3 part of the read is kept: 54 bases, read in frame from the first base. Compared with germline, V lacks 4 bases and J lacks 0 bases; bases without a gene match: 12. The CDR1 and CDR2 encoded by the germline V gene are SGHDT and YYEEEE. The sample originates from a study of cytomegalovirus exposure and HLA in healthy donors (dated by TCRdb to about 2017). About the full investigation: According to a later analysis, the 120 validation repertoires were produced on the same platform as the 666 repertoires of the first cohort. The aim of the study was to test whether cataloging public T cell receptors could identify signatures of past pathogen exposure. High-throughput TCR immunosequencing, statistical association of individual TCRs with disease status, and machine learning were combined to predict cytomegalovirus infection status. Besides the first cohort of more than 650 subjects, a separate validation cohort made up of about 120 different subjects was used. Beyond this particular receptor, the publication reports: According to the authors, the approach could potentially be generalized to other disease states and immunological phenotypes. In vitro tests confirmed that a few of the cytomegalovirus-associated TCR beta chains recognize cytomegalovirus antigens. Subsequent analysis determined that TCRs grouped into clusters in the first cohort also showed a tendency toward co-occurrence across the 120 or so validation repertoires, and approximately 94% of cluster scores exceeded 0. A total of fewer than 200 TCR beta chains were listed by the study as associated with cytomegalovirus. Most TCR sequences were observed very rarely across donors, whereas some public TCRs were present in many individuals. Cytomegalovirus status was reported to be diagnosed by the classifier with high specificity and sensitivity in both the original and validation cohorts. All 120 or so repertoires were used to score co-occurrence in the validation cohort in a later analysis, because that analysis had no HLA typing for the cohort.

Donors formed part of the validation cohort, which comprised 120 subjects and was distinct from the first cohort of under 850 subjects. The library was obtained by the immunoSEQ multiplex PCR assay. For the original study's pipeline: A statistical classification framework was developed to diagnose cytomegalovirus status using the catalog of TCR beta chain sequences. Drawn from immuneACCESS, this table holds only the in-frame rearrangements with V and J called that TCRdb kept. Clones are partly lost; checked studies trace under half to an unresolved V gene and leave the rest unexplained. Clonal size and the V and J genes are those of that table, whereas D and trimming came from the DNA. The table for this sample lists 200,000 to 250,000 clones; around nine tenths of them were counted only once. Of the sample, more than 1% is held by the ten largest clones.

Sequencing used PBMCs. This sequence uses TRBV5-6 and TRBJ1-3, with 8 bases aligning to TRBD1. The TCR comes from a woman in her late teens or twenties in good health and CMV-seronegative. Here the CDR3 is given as CASSVGTGPSSSGNTIYF. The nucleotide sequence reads TGTGCCAGCAGCGTCGGGACAGGCCCTTCGAGCTCTGGAAACACCATATATTTT.